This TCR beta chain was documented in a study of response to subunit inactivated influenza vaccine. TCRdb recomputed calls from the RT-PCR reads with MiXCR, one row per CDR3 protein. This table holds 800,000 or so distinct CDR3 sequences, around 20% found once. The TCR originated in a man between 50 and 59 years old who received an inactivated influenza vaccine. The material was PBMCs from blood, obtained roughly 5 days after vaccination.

CDR3 DNA: TGTGCCAGCAGCCGACAGGATTTGGGAAACACCATATATTTT. It specifies CASSRQDLGNTIYF. The V and J genes are TRBV12-3 or TRBV12-4 and TRBJ1-3; D might be TRBD1 (6 bases). Trimming removed 6 bases at V and 4 bases at J, with 13 bases between. The CDR3 consists of 14 residues.